This TCR beta chain is from a study of blood T cell repertoires in COVID-19 (dated by TCRdb to the early 2020s). A note on the overall study: The collaborator samples originated in the United States, Italy and Spain and spanned the acute and convalescent phases of COVID-19. The material from the prospective study consisted of cDNA or gDNA derived from T cells, B-cell-depleted T cells, or PBMCs. Deeply sampled blood TCRbeta repertoires from subjects exposed to, actively infected with, or recovered from COVID-19 were included in the dataset. The repertoires were released in a freely available public database intended as a resource for research on the immune response to SARS-CoV-2. The samples were drawn from two sources: the first 160 participants of the ongoing ImmuneRACE study, and 950 to 1,500 subjects contributed by 6 global collaborators. Nearly every sample came with metadata listing a de-identified subject ID, COVID-19 status, age in years and sex. Where HLA class I and class II types were available, the types were taken from metadata supplied by the sample provider, not from assay-based typing. Here is what the overall study found, with its caveats: The quantity of clinical and demographic metadata differed by source and by participant and was supplied without curation.

Collaborating institutions collected whole blood in K2EDTA tubes following their own protocols. For TCRbeta analysis, collaborator samples were shipped as frozen whole blood, as isolated PBMCs, or as DNA extracted from either sample type. TCRbeta CDR3 regions were amplified from genomic DNA using the immunoSEQ Assay, a bias-controlled multiplex PCR. The study's own analysis went as follows. The number of nucleated cells in each sample was estimated from the amplification of reference gene primers within the assay. To quantify the absolute abundance of each unique TCRbeta CDR3 rearrangement, sequence reads were collapsed and filtered. Productive Simpson clonality was computed per sample as the square root of Simpson's diversity index over productive rearrangements. Held by TCRdb, this immuneACCESS table contains in-frame sequences only and omits some clones. Under half of the omission traces to an unresolved V gene where checked; the cause of the rest is unknown. V, J and clone size derive from that table, while D and trimming were established from the DNA sequence. The sample profile shows over 200,000 clones; roughly nine tenths of them were found once. Of the sample, 1.5% to 2% falls within the top ten clones.

The CDR3 goes from the cysteine to the phenylalanine over 18 residues. Left in the record is the CDR3 DNA by itself, 54 bases read in frame from the first base. From a lookup of the germline V gene, CDR1 and CDR2 are MDHEN and SYDVKM. Here V drops 2 bases and J drops 0 bases, and the junction holds 9 bases not matched to any gene. A remark on this clone: Its antigen remains undetermined. No clone much larger than this one lies a single base away; base qualities are absent.

This receptor was taken from a man aged 40-50 years with active or convalescent COVID-19. The sequenced sample was peripheral blood. The chain is assembled from TRBV28 and TRBJ2-3, with 9 bases in between that match TRBD2. The CDR3 corresponds to CASSLGTSSLGSTDTQYF. The sequenced DNA: TGTGCCAGCAGTTTAGGGACTAGCTCCCTAGGAAGCACAGATACGCAGTATTTT.